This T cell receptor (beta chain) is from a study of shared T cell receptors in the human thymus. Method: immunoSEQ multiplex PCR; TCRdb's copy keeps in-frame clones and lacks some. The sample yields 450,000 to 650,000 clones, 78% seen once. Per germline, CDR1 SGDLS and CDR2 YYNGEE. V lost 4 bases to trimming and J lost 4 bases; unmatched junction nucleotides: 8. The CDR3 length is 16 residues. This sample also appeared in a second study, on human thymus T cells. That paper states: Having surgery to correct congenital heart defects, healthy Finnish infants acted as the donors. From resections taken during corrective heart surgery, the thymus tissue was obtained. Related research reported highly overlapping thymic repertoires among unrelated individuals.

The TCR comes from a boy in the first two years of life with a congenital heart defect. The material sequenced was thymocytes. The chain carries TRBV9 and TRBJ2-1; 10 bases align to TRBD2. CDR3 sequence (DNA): TGTGCCAGCAGCCTCCATCTAGCGGGGGTATACAATGAGCAGTTCTTC. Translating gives CASSLHLAGVYNEQFF.